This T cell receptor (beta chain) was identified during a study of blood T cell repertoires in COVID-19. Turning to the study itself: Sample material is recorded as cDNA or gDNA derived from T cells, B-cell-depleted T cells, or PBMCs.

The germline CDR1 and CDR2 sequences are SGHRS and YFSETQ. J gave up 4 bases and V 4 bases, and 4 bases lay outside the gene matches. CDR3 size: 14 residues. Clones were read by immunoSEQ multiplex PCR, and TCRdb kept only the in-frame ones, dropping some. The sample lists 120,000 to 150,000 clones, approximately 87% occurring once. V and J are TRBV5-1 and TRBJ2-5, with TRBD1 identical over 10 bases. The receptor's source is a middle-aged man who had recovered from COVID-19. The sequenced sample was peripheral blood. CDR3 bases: TGCGCCAGCAGCAAAGACAGGGGGCGAGAGACCCAGTACTTC. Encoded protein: CASSKDRGRETQYF.